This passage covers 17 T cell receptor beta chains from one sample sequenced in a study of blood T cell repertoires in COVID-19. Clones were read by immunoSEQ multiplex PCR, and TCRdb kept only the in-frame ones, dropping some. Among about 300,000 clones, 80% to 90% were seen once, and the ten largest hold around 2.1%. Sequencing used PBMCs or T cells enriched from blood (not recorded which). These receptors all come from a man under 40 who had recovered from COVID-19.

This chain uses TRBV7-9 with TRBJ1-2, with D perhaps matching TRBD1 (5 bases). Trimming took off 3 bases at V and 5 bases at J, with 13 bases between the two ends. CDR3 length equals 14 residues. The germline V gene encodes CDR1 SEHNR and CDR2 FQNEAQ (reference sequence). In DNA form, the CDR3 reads TGTGCCAGCAGCTTTAAGACAGCCTCGTATGGCTACACCTTC. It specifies CASSFKTASYGYTF.

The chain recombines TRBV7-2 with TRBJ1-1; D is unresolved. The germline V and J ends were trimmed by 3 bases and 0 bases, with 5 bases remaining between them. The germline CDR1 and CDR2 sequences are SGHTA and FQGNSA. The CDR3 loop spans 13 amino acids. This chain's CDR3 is CASSLSLNTEAFF. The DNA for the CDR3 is TGTGCCAGCAGCTTGAGCTTGAACACTGAAGCTTTCTTT. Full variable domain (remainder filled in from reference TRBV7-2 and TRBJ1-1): GAGVSQSPSNKVTEKGKDVELRCDPISGHTALYWYRQSLGQGLEFLIYFQGNSAPDKSGLPSDRFSAERTGGSVSTLTIQRTQQEDSAVYLCASSLSLNTEAFFGQGTRLTVV.

The CDR3: CASGRTGVYEQYF. CDR3 bases: TGTGCCTCCGGCAGGACAGGGGTCTACGAGCAGTACTTC. The V call is TRBV27, the J call TRBJ2-7, with 9 bases that match TRBD1. CDR3 length: 13 amino acids. The germline gives CDR1 MNHEY, CDR2 SMNVEV (reference sequence). V was pared by 11 bases and J by 3 bases, with 8 bases of the junction left unmatched.

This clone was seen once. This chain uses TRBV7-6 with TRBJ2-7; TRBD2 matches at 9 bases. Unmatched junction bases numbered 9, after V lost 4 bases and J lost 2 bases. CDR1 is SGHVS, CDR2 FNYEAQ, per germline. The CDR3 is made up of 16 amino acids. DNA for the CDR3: TGTGCCAGCAGCTCGACAGCGGGGGGCCCACCCTACGAGCAGTACTTC. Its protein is CASSSTAGGPPYEQYF. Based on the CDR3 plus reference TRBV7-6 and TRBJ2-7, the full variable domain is GAGVSQSPRYKVTKRGQDVALRCDPISGHVSLYWYRQALGQGPEFLTYFNYEAQQDKSGLPNDRFSAERPEGSISTLTIQRTEQRDSAMYRCASSSTAGGPPYEQYFGPGTRLTVT.

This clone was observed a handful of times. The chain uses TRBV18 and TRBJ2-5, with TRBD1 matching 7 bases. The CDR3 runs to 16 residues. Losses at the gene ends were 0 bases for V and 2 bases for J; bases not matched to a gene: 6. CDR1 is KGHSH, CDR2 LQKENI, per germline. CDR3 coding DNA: TGTGCCAGCTCACCACCAAGATCAGGGGGTCAAGAGACCCAGTACTTC. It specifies CASSPPRSGGQETQYF.

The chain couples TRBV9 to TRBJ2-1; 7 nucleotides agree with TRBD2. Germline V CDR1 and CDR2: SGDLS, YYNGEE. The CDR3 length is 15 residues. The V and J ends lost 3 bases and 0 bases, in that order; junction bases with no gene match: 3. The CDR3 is CASSAGTNSYNEQFF. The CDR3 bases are TGTGCCAGCAGCGCGGGGACTAACTCCTACAATGAGCAGTTCTTC.

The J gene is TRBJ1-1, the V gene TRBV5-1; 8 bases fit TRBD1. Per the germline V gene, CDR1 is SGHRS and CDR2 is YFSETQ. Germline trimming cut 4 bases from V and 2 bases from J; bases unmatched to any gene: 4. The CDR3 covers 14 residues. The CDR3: CASSITGGNTEAFF. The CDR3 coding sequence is TGCGCCAGCAGCATCACAGGGGGTAACACTGAAGCTTTCTTT.

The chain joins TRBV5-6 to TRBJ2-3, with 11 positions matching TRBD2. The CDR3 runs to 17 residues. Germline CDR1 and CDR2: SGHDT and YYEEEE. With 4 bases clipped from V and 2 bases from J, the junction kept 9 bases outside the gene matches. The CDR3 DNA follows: TGTGCCAGCAGCCCCAGCACTAGCGGGGGCTTCACAGATACGCAGTATTTT. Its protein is CASSPSTSGGFTDTQYF. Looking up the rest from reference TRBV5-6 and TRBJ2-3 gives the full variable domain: DAGVTQSPTHLIKTRGQQVTLRCSPKSGHDTVSWYQQALGQGPQFIFQYYEEEERQRGNFPDRFSGHQFPNYSSELNVNALLLGDSALYLCASSPSTSGGFTDTQYFGPGTRLTVL.

DNA for the CDR3: TGTGCCAGCAGCTTGGAACAGGGGATCACTGAAGCTTTCTTT. It codes for CASSLEQGITEAFF. The chain has TRBV5-4 and TRBJ1-1; 7 nucleotides line up with TRBD1. V dropped 0 bases and J dropped 4; count of bases not matched to a gene: 3. Germline V lookup: CDR1 SGHNT, CDR2 YYREEE (reference sequence). CDR3 size: 14 residues.

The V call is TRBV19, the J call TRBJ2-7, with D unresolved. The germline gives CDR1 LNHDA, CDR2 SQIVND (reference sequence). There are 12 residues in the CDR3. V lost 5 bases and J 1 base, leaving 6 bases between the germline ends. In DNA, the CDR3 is TGTGCCAGTAGTTCAGATTCCTACGAGCAGTACTTC. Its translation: CASSSDSYEQYF.

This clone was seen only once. The DNA for the CDR3 is TGTGCCAGCAGTCCATCACCAGGGTACGGCTACACCTTC. It is translated as CASSPSPGYGYTF. The V gene is TRBV7-2, the J gene TRBJ1-2; weak D call: TRBD1 (5 bases). Per germline, CDR1 SGHTA and CDR2 FQGNSA. This CDR3 has 13 amino acids. Trimming stripped 6 bases from V and 8 bases from J, with 16 bases between. Combining the CDR3 with reference TRBV7-2 and TRBJ1-2 gives the whole variable domain GAGVSQSPSNKVTEKGKDVELRCDPISGHTALYWYRQSLGQGLEFLIYFQGNSAPDKSGLPSDRFSAERTGGSVSTLTIQRTQQEDSAVYLCASSPSPGYGYTFGSGTRLTVV.

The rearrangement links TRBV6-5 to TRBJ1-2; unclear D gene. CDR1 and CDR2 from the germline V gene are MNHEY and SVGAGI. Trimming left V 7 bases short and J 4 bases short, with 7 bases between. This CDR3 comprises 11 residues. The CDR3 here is CASTPLYGYTF. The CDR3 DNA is TGTGCCAGCACTCCCCTCTATGGCTACACCTTC.

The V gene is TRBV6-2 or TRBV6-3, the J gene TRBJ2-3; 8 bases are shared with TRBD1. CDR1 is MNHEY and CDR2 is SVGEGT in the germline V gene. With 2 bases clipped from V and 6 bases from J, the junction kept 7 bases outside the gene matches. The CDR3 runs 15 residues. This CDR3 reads CASSYQGASFDTQYF. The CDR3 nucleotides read TGTGCCAGCAGTTACCAGGGGGCGTCTTTTGATACGCAGTATTTT.

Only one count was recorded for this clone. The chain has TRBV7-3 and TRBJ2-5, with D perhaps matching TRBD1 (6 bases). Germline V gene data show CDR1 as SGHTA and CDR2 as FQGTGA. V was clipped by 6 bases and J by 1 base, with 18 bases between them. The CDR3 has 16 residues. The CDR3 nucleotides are TGTGCCAGCAGTAAATCTGGACAGACCTCCCAAGAGACCCAGTACTTC. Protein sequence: CASSKSGQTSQETQYF.

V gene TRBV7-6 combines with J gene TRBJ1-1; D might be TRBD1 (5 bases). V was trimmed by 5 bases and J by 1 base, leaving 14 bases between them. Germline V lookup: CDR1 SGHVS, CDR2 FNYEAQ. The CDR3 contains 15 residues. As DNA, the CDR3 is TGTGCCAGCAGCCCCCGGGGGAGGGGGAACACTGAAGCTTTCTTT. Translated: CASSPRGRGNTEAFF.

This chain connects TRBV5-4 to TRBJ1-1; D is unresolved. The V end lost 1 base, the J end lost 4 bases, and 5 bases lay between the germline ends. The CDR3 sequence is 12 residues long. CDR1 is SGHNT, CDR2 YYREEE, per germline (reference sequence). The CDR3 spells CASSLPGTEAFF. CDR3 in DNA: TGTGCCAGCAGCTTGCCGGGCACTGAAGCTTTCTTT.

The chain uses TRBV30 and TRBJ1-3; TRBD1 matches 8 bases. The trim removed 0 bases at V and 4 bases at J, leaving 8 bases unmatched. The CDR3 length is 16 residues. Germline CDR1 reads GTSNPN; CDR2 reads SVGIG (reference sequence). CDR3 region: CAWSVLAGGAGNTIYF. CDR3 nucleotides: TGTGCCTGGAGTGTATTGGCAGGGGGCGCGGGAAACACCATATATTTT.